Listed below are T cell receptor beta chains from one sample, sequenced in a study of identifying expanded T cells in peripheral blood. Sequencing used immunoSEQ multiplex PCR; TCRdb keeps in-frame clones, though not all of them. The sample has 50,000 to 60,000 clones; roughly 80% are singletons. What was sequenced was blood. The receptors derive from a person between 18 and 69 years old in good health. The CDR3 runs from the conserved cysteine through the conserved F or W. D genes are given only for firm matches. Size values are once, few and many counts, or a class for expanded clones, and some rows have none.

d_call j_call v_call clone_size cdr3_aa cdr3_nt
NA TRBJ1-3 TRBV19 NA CASNPKTGGGNTIYF TGTGCCAGTAACCCAAAGACAGGAGGAGGAAACACCATATATTTT
NA TRBJ2-5 TRBV10-3 NA CAISDGGAQETQYF TGTGCCATCAGTGATGGAGGGGCGCAAGAGACCCAGTACTTC
NA TRBJ1-5 TRBV7-6 NA CASSLTKEGVRVLNQPQHF TGTGCCAGCAGCTTAACAAAAGAGGGGGTCAGGGTCCTCAATCAGCCCCAGCATTTT
TRBD2 TRBJ2-5 TRBV5-6 few CASSLGPQSGGETQYF TGTGCCAGCAGCTTGGGCCCCCAAAGCGGGGGTGAGACCCAGTACTTC
NA TRBJ2-2 TRBV6-5 NA CASRPGGETGELFF TGTGCCAGCAGGCCCGGGGGAGAAACCGGGGAGCTGTTTTTT
TRBD2 TRBJ2-1 TRBV7-9 few CASSLLAGGLNEQFF TGTGCCAGCAGCTTACTAGCGGGAGGACTCAATGAGCAGTTCTTC
TRBD1 TRBJ2-2 TRBV19 NA CASLDRGNTGELFF TGTGCCAGCTTGGACAGGGGGAACACCGGGGAGCTGTTTTTT
NA TRBJ1-3 TRBV2 NA CASESSGNTIYF TGTGCCAGTGAGAGCTCTGGAAACACCATATATTTT
TRBD2 TRBJ2-5 TRBV2 NA CASSGPSGAQETQYF TGTGCCAGCAGTGGGCCTAGCGGGGCACAAGAGACCCAGTACTTC
NA TRBJ2-7 TRBV6-1 NA CASSDSVGEQYF TGTGCCAGCAGCGACAGCGTTGGTGAGCAGTACTTC
NA TRBJ2-2 TRBV7-2 NA CASSRPGAGELFF TGTGCCAGCAGCCGTCCGGGAGCCGGGGAGCTGTTTTTT
NA TRBJ2-3 TRBV7-9 once CASSSRGWGTDTQYF TGTGCCAGCAGCTCGAGGGGGTGGGGCACAGATACGCAGTATTTT
TRBD1 TRBJ2-1 TRBV10-3 NA CAISALNGTDNEQFF TGTGCCATCAGTGCTTTAAACGGGACAGACAATGAGCAGTTCTTC
TRBD2 TRBJ2-5 TRBV2 few CASSEGLAGGPETQYF TGTGCCAGCAGTGAAGGACTAGCGGGAGGCCCCGAGACCCAGTACTTC
NA TRBJ2-1 TRBV20-1 NA CSASTGNEQFF TGCAGTGCTAGTACAGGGAATGAGCAGTTCTTC
NA TRBJ2-2 TRBV4-2 once CASSRTLQVTGELFF TGTGCCAGCAGCCGCACTTTGCAGGTCACCGGGGAGCTGTTTTTT
NA TRBJ1-5 TRBV5-6 NA CASSRGANQPQHF TGTGCCAGCAGCAGAGGGGCTAATCAGCCCCAGCATTTT
NA TRBJ1-3 TRBV5-5 NA CASSLAGGGGNTIYF TGTGCCAGCAGCTTGGCTGGAGGTGGTGGAAACACCATATATTTT
NA TRBJ2-4 TRBV27 NA CASSLKGENIQYF TGTGCCAGCAGTTTAAAGGGTGAAAACATTCAGTACTTC
NA TRBJ2-5 TRBV7-8 NA CASSVGTYGSQETQYF TGTGCCAGCAGCGTAGGGACTTATGGGAGCCAAGAGACCCAGTACTTC
TRBD1 TRBJ2-3 TRBV7-2 NA CASSLRDRGTDTQYF TGTGCCAGCAGCTTACGGGACAGAGGCACAGATACGCAGTATTTT
TRBD2 TRBJ2-7 TRBV2 NA CASSEAAGAYEQYF TGTGCCAGCAGTGAGGCGGCGGGAGCCTACGAGCAGTACTTC
NA TRBJ1-5 TRBV19 NA CASRWGHLSDQPQHF TGTGCCAGTAGGTGGGGACACCTGTCCGATCAGCCCCAGCATTTT
NA TRBJ1-4 TRBV5-6 NA CASSLGSGHGANEKLFF TGTGCCAGCAGCTTGGGATCGGGACACGGCGCTAATGAAAAACTGTTTTTT
NA TRBJ2-2 TRBV4-1 NA CASSQERGTGELFF TGCGCCAGCAGCCAAGAAAGAGGTACCGGGGAGCTGTTTTTT
NA TRBJ1-1 TRBV19 NA CASSTSLRSTEAFF TGTGCCAGTAGTACGTCCCTAAGAAGCACTGAAGCTTTCTTT
NA TRBJ2-3 TRBV9 NA CASTPFGRGNTDTQYF TGTGCCAGCACCCCTTTCGGGCGGGGCAACACAGATACGCAGTATTTT
NA TRBJ1-6 TRBV7-9 NA CASSLGGVSSYNSPLHF TGTGCCAGCAGCTTAGGGGGGGTCAGCTCCTATAATTCACCCCTCCACTTT
NA TRBJ2-3 TRBV11-2 NA CASSALGARISTDTQYF TGTGCCAGCAGCGCCCTCGGAGCACGCATTAGCACAGATACGCAGTATTTT
NA TRBJ1-2 TRBV2 NA CASTKGAANYGYTF TGTGCCAGCACAAAGGGAGCGGCTAACTATGGCTACACCTTC
TRBD1 TRBJ2-5 TRBV10-3 NA CAISEKNRGGNKETQYF TGTGCCATCAGTGAGAAAAACAGGGGTGGCAACAAAGAGACCCAGTACTTC
NA TRBJ1-4 TRBV30 NA CAWSARGEKLFF TGTGCCTGGAGTGCGCGGGGAGAAAAACTGTTTTTT
NA TRBJ2-6 TRBV18 NA CASSLNRASGANVLTF TGTGCCAGCTCACTAAACAGGGCCTCTGGGGCCAACGTCCTGACTTTC
NA TRBJ1-6 TRBV9 NA CASSEEGVYNSPLHF TGTGCCAGCAGCGAGGAGGGGGTCTATAATTCACCCCTCCACTTT
NA TRBJ1-2 TRBV19 NA CASSQRNYGYTF TGTGCCAGTAGTCAGCGTAACTATGGCTACACCTTC
NA TRBJ1-4 TRBV18 NA CASSRGSATNEKLFF TGTGCCAGCTCACGAGGGTCTGCAACTAATGAAAAACTGTTTTTT
NA TRBJ2-7 TRBV19 NA CASSILGDSTGEQYF TGTGCCAGTAGTATCTTGGGGGATTCGACCGGGGAGCAGTACTTC
TRBD2 TRBJ2-3 TRBV4-1 NA CASRLAGGGDTQYF TGCGCCAGCAGGTTAGCGGGGGGCGGAGATACGCAGTATTTT
NA TRBJ1-1 TRBV18 NA CASSPLTPANRQNTEAFF TGTGCCAGCTCACCCCTAACCCCCGCAAATCGACAGAACACTGAAGCTTTCTTT
NA TRBJ1-1 TRBV21-1 NA CASSNHPGRIPGQMNTEAFF TGTGCCAGCAGCAACCACCCGGGGCGGATACCGGGACAAATGAACACTGAAGCTTTCTTT
NA TRBJ1-1 TRBV9 NA CASSPDFTEAFF TGTGCCAGCAGCCCCGACTTCACTGAAGCTTTCTTT
TRBD2 TRBJ2-3 TRBV2 many CASSFTSGKPDTQYF TGTGCCAGCAGTTTTACTAGCGGGAAGCCAGATACGCAGTATTTT
TRBD2 TRBJ2-5 TRBV5-1 NA CASSLELAGGPKTQYF TGCGCCAGCAGCTTGGAACTAGCGGGAGGGCCGAAGACCCAGTACTTC
NA TRBJ1-1 TRBV6-1 once CASIMGGTEAFF TGTGCCAGCATTATGGGGGGCACTGAAGCTTTCTTT
NA TRBJ2-5 TRBV7-9 NA CASSHRGETQYF TGTGCCAGCAGCCACCGGGGAGAGACCCAGTACTTC
NA TRBJ2-5 TRBV21-1 once CASSTTGGCSETQYF TGTGCCAGCAGCACGACAGGGGGTTGTTCGGAGACCCAGTACTTC
NA TRBJ2-7 TRBV7-2 NA CASSLGRGPLGEQYF TGTGCCAGCAGCTTAGGGCGGGGGCCCCTTGGCGAGCAGTACTTC
TRBD2 TRBJ2-2 TRBV6-4 NA CASKGKFSGGSNTGELFF TGTGCCAGCAAAGGAAAATTTAGCGGGGGGTCGAACACCGGGGAGCTGTTTTTT